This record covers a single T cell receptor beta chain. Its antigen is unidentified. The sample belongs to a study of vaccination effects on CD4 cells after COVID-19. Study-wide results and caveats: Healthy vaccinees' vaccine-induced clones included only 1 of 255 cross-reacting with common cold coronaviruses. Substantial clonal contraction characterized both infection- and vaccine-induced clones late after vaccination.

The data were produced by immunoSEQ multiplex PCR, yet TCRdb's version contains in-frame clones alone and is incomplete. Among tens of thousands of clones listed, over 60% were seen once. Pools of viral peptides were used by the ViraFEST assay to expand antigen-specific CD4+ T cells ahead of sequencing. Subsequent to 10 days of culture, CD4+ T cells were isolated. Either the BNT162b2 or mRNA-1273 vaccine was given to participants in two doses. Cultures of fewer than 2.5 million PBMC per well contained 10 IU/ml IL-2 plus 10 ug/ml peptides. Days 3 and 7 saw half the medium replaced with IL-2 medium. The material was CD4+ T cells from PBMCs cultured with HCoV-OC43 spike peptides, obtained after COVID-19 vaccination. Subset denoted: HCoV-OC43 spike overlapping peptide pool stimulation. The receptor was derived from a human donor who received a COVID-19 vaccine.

The CDR3 loop is CASAESLNTEAFF. The CDR3 bases are TGCGCCAGCGCTGAGTCCCTGAACACTGAAGCTTTCTTT. The chain links TRBV5-1 to TRBJ1-1, with D unresolved. The V end lost 7 bases, the J end lost 0 bases, and 10 bases lay between the germline ends. The CDR3 totals 13 residues. Germline values: CDR1 SGHRS, CDR2 YFSETQ.